These T cell receptor beta chains were read from a single sample in a study of shared clonotypes between healthy human individuals. Generated by immunoSEQ multiplex PCR, the TCRdb table keeps only in-frame clones and is missing some. The table records about 1 million clones, 65% to 75% of them present only once. Sample: memory CD4+ T cells sorted from blood. All receptors derive from a man aged 18 to 29 in good health. CDR3s include the opening cysteine and the closing phenylalanine or tryptophan. The order of the fields is D gene, clone size, V gene, J gene, CDR3 DNA, CDR3 protein. D genes are given only for firm matches. Clone size is not always given. Where it is, it says once, few, many or a class for expanded clones.

D gene: .
clone size: .
V gene: TRBV2
J gene: TRBJ1-2
CDR3 DNA: TGTGCCAGCAGGGGACAAGCTAACTATGGCTACACCTTC
CDR3 protein: CASRGQANYGYTF

D gene: .
clone size: many
V gene: TRBV7-9
J gene: TRBJ2-5
CDR3 DNA: TGTGCCAGCAGCGATTTCCTGGGGAAGGGGGAGACCCAGTACTTC
CDR3 protein: CASSDFLGKGETQYF

D gene: .
clone size: .
V gene: TRBV10-1
J gene: TRBJ2-2
CDR3 DNA: TGCGCCAGCACCGAGGGAGGCACCGGGGAGCTGTTTTTT
CDR3 protein: CASTEGGTGELFF

D gene: TRBD1
clone size: few
V gene: TRBV6-5
J gene: TRBJ2-1
CDR3 DNA: TGTGCCAGCAGTTCCCGTGGACAGGCCGCGGGCAATGAGCAGTTCTTC
CDR3 protein: CASSSRGQAAGNEQFF

D gene: .
clone size: once
V gene: TRBV25-1
J gene: TRBJ1-3
CDR3 DNA: TGTGCCAGCACCTCCGGGGCAACCTCTGGAAACACCATATATTTT
CDR3 protein: CASTSGATSGNTIYF

D gene: .
clone size: .
V gene: TRBV5-6
J gene: TRBJ2-3
CDR3 DNA: TGTGCCAGCAGCCTCCGGGACTCTTATCCCACAGATACGCAGTATTTT
CDR3 protein: CASSLRDSYPTDTQYF

D gene: TRBD1
clone size: once
V gene: TRBV5-1
J gene: TRBJ2-2
CDR3 DNA: TGCGCCAGCAGCTTGAGGGGACAGACTAACACCGGGGAGCTGTTTTTT
CDR3 protein: CASSLRGQTNTGELFF

D gene: .
clone size: .
V gene: TRBV19
J gene: TRBJ2-2
CDR3 DNA: TGTGCCAGTAGTCCCGGGACACCTGCGAACACCGGGGAGCTGTTTTTT
CDR3 protein: CASSPGTPANTGELFF

D gene: TRBD1
clone size: .
V gene: TRBV7-8
J gene: TRBJ2-7
CDR3 DNA: TGTGCCAGCAGCATTTCGACAGGGCTCTACGAGCAGTACTTC
CDR3 protein: CASSISTGLYEQYF

D gene: .
clone size: .
V gene: TRBV6-6
J gene: TRBJ2-7
CDR3 DNA: TGTGCCAGCAGCCATGAGGAGGGGAACACCTACGAGCAGTACTTC
CDR3 protein: CASSHEEGNTYEQYF

D gene: .
clone size: .
V gene: TRBV5-1
J gene: TRBJ2-4
CDR3 DNA: TGCGCCAGCAGCCTAACCGGGGCGCAAAACATTCAGTACTTC
CDR3 protein: CASSLTGAQNIQYF

D gene: TRBD2
clone size: .
V gene: TRBV19
J gene: TRBJ2-7
CDR3 DNA: TGTGCCAGTAGTATTTCGGCTAGCGGGACTTACGAGCAGTACTTC
CDR3 protein: CASSISASGTYEQYF

D gene: .
clone size: .
V gene: TRBV11-2
J gene: TRBJ1-6
CDR3 DNA: TGTGCCAGCAGCTTAGATCTATCGAGTCCCCTCCACTTT
CDR3 protein: CASSLDLSSPLHF

D gene: .
clone size: many
V gene: TRBV15
J gene: TRBJ1-1
CDR3 DNA: TGTGCCACCAGCAGAGACTTATACGGGGCTGAAGCTTTCTTT
CDR3 protein: CATSRDLYGAEAFF

D gene: TRBD2
clone size: .
V gene: TRBV11-2
J gene: TRBJ2-3
CDR3 DNA: TGTGCCAGCAGCTATGGAGCGGGGGGGCGAGGAAATGTAGATACGCAGTATTTT
CDR3 protein: CASSYGAGGRGNVDTQYF

D gene: TRBD1
clone size: .
V gene: TRBV5-1
J gene: TRBJ2-1
CDR3 DNA: TGCGCCAGCAGCTCCGGGACAGGTTACTACAATGAGCAGTTCTTC
CDR3 protein: CASSSGTGYYNEQFF

D gene: .
clone size: .
V gene: TRBV12-5
J gene: TRBJ2-3
CDR3 DNA: TGTGCTAGTGGTCGTCGGGGGACGGGAAACACAGATACGCAGTATTTT
CDR3 protein: CASGRRGTGNTDTQYF

D gene: TRBD2
clone size: .
V gene: TRBV5-1
J gene: TRBJ2-3
CDR3 DNA: TGCGCAGCTGCGCGGGGTAGCGGGGCTGCAGACACGCAGTATTTT
CDR3 protein: CAAARGSGAADTQYF

D gene: .
clone size: .
V gene: TRBV27
J gene: TRBJ2-7
CDR3 DNA: TGTGCCAGCAGCTTCTCAGTGAACTCCTACGAGCAGTACTTC
CDR3 protein: CASSFSVNSYEQYF

D gene: .
clone size: many
V gene: TRBV2
J gene: TRBJ2-2
CDR3 DNA: TGTGCCAGCAGCGACGGACAGGGAGGGGCCGGGGAGCTGTTTTTT
CDR3 protein: CASSDGQGGAGELFF

D gene: .
clone size: .
V gene: TRBV6-6
J gene: TRBJ2-5
CDR3 DNA: TGTGCCAGCAGCCAGGGAGGTGCGCAACAAGAGACCCAGTACTTC
CDR3 protein: CASSQGGAQQETQYF

D gene: TRBD1
clone size: .
V gene: TRBV19
J gene: TRBJ1-1
CDR3 DNA: TGTGCCAGTACACAAGGGGGCGCCACCTACACTGAAGCTTTCTTT
CDR3 protein: CASTQGGATYTEAFF

D gene: .
clone size: .
V gene: TRBV30
J gene: TRBJ1-3
CDR3 DNA: TGTGCCTGGAGTGCCAGCGGGGGGCCTGGAAACACCATATATTTT
CDR3 protein: CAWSASGGPGNTIYF

D gene: .
clone size: .
V gene: TRBV11-2
J gene: TRBJ2-5
CDR3 DNA: TGTGCCAGCAGCTTGGGGGTAGGAGCAGCCCAAGAGACCCAGTACTTC
CDR3 protein: CASSLGVGAAQETQYF

D gene: .
clone size: .
V gene: TRBV4-3
J gene: TRBJ2-3
CDR3 DNA: TGCGCCAGCAGCCAAGAGAGTCTTAGGAGGGGCGTTACGCAGTATTTT
CDR3 protein: CASSQESLRRGVTQYF

D gene: .
clone size: .
V gene: TRBV7-2
J gene: TRBJ2-4
CDR3 DNA: TGTGCCAGCAGCCCCCCGGTCCAAAACATTCAGTACTTC
CDR3 protein: CASSPPVQNIQYF

D gene: .
clone size: .
V gene: TRBV6-1
J gene: TRBJ2-5
CDR3 DNA: TGTGCCAGCAGACCCTCACTAGTCGGGGAGACCCAGTACTTC
CDR3 protein: CASRPSLVGETQYF

D gene: .
clone size: many
V gene: TRBV11-2
J gene: TRBJ2-4
CDR3 DNA: TGTGCCAGCAGCCACGGACCGTGGGGGCCTGACAAAAACATTCAGTACTTC
CDR3 protein: CASSHGPWGPDKNIQYF

D gene: TRBD1
clone size: .
V gene: TRBV18
J gene: TRBJ2-2
CDR3 DNA: TGTGCCAGCTCCCCGGACAGGACCACCGGGGAGCTGTTTTTT
CDR3 protein: CASSPDRTTGELFF

D gene: .
clone size: .
V gene: TRBV6-6
J gene: TRBJ2-5
CDR3 DNA: TGTGCCAGCAGTTACGGGAGAATGGAGACCCAGTACTTC
CDR3 protein: CASSYGRMETQYF

D gene: .
clone size: .
V gene: TRBV6-5
J gene: TRBJ1-2
CDR3 DNA: TGTGCCAGCAGAGGGGCCAACTATGGCTACACCTTC
CDR3 protein: CASRGANYGYTF

D gene: TRBD2
clone size: .
V gene: TRBV5-1
J gene: TRBJ2-2
CDR3 DNA: TGCGCCAGCAGCAGAACTAGCGGCACCGGGGAGCTGTTTTTT
CDR3 protein: CASSRTSGTGELFF

D gene: .
clone size: few
V gene: TRBV30
J gene: TRBJ1-5
CDR3 DNA: TGTGCCTGGGCCGTAGATAGCAATCAGCCCCAGCATTTT
CDR3 protein: CAWAVDSNQPQHF

D gene: .
clone size: .
V gene: TRBV30
J gene: TRBJ2-5
CDR3 DNA: TGTGCCTGGGGGGGGTTGGAGACCCAGTACTTC
CDR3 protein: CAWGGLETQYF

D gene: TRBD1
clone size: .
V gene: TRBV5-1
J gene: TRBJ1-1
CDR3 DNA: TGCGCCAGCAGCCCGGTGACAGGGACGAACACTGAAGCTTTCTTT
CDR3 protein: CASSPVTGTNTEAFF

D gene: TRBD1
clone size: .
V gene: TRBV29-1
J gene: TRBJ1-3
CDR3 DNA: TGCAGCGTAAAACAGGGGGCTGGTGGAAACACCATATATTTT
CDR3 protein: CSVKQGAGGNTIYF

D gene: .
clone size: .
V gene: TRBV25-1
J gene: TRBJ1-4
CDR3 DNA: TGTGCCAGCAGTGCATCTCGCCAGGGGCTCGGTGAAAAACTGTTTTTT
CDR3 protein: CASSASRQGLGEKLFF

D gene: .
clone size: few
V gene: TRBV6-5
J gene: TRBJ1-1
CDR3 DNA: TGTGCCAGCAGCCAATCCATGAGTCCGAACACTGAAGCTTTCTTT
CDR3 protein: CASSQSMSPNTEAFF

D gene: TRBD1
clone size: .
V gene: TRBV7-9
J gene: TRBJ1-6
CDR3 DNA: TGTGCCAGCAGCGGTGGGACAGGAGGACCCCTCCACTTT
CDR3 protein: CASSGGTGGPLHF

D gene: .
clone size: .
V gene: TRBV19
J gene: TRBJ1-1
CDR3 DNA: TGTGCCAGTAGTATAGACCAAACAAGGAACACTGAAGCTTTCTTT
CDR3 protein: CASSIDQTRNTEAFF

D gene: TRBD2
clone size: .
V gene: TRBV14
J gene: TRBJ2-7
CDR3 DNA: TGTGCCAGCAGCCAACTACTAGCGAAGCACTACGAGCAGTACTTC
CDR3 protein: CASSQLLAKHYEQYF

D gene: TRBD1
clone size: .
V gene: TRBV5-4
J gene: TRBJ1-6
CDR3 DNA: TGTGCCAGCAGCCGGGACAGTCTTAATTCACCCCTCCACTTT
CDR3 protein: CASSRDSLNSPLHF

D gene: TRBD1
clone size: few
V gene: TRBV29-1
J gene: TRBJ1-1
CDR3 DNA: TGCAGCGTGGACAGGGGTAACACTGAAGCTTTCTTT
CDR3 protein: CSVDRGNTEAFF

D gene: .
clone size: .
V gene: TRBV19
J gene: TRBJ2-1
CDR3 DNA: TGTGCCAGTAGTATGGGGGGTGGCTCCTACAATGAGCAGTTCTTC
CDR3 protein: CASSMGGGSYNEQFF

D gene: .
clone size: .
V gene: TRBV6-1
J gene: TRBJ2-7
CDR3 DNA: TGTGCCAGCAGTGATTTCTCCTACGAGCAGTACTTC
CDR3 protein: CASSDFSYEQYF